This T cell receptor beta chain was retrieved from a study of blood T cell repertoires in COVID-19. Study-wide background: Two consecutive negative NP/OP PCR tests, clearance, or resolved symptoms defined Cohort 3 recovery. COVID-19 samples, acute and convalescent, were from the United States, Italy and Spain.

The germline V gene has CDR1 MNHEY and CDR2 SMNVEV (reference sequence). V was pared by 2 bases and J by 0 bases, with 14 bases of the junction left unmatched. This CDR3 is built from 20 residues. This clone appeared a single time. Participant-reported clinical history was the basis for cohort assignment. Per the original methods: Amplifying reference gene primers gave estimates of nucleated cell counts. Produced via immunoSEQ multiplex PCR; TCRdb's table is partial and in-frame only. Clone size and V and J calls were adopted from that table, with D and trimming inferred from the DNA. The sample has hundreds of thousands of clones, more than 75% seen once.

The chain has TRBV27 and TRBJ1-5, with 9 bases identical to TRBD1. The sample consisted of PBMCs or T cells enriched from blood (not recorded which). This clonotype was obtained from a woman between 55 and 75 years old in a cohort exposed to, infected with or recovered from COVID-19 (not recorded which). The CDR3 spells CASSLRPDRGMTTSNQPQHF. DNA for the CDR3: TGTGCCAGCAGTTTAAGGCCCGACAGGGGGATGACCACTAGCAATCAGCCCCAGCATTTT.